The 3 T cell receptor beta chains below were found in one sample sequenced in a study of shared clonotypes between healthy human individuals. Naive CD8 cells lacked CD45RO, underwent positive selection for CCR7 and left out terminally differentiated effector memory CD45RA+ cells. Repertoires were generated with immunoSEQ multiplex PCR, while TCRdb's copy carries only in-frame clones and drops some. This sample has a few hundred thousand clones, with around 95% found just once. Sequenced input: naive CD8+ T cells sorted from blood. These receptors were collected from a woman aged 25 to 39 in good health.

V and J are TRBV28 and TRBJ2-7; 9 bases agree with TRBD1. The CDR3 sequence is 15 residues long. The germline V gene has CDR1 MDHEN and CDR2 SYDVKM. The V gene end was trimmed by 3 bases and the J gene end by 5 bases; junction bases not matched to a gene: 8. The CDR3 sequence: CASSLMYRGRNEQYF. The CDR3 nucleotides are TGTGCCAGCAGTTTGATGTACAGGGGGCGAAACGAGCAGTACTTC.

V gene TRBV5-6 combines with J gene TRBJ2-7; possible D gene TRBD1, 5 bases. The germline gives CDR1 SGHDT, CDR2 YYEEEE. The CDR3 has 15 residues. V lost 0 bases and J lost 0, with 10 bases in between. The CDR3 sequence is CASSLGPRDSYEQYF. The CDR3 DNA follows: TGTGCCAGCAGCTTGGGGCCCAGGGACTCCTACGAGCAGTACTTC.

This rearrangement joins TRBV27 to TRBJ2-7, with 7 bases that match TRBD1. CDR1 is MNHEY, CDR2 SMNVEV, per germline (reference sequence). The CDR3 totals 13 residues. Trimming at V came to 5 bases and at J to 4 bases, leaving 5 bases not matched to a gene. This chain's CDR3 is CASSAATGYEQYF. For the CDR3, the DNA is TGTGCCAGCAGTGCCGCGACAGGGTACGAGCAGTACTTC.